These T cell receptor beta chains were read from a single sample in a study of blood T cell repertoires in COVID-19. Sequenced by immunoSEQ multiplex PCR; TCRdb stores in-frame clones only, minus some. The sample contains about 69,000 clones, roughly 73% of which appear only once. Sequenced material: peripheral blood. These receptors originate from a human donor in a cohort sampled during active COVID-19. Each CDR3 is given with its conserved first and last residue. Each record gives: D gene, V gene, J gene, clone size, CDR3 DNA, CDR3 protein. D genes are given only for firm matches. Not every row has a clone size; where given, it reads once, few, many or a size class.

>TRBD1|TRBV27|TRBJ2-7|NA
TGTGCCAGCACCTCCCTTAGGGGGGACAGGGGGTACGAGCAGTACTTC
CASTSLRGDRGYEQYF
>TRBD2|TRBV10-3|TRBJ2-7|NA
TGTGCCATCAGTCCCGATAGCGGGAATAGCGACGAGCAGTACTTC
CAISPDSGNSDEQYF
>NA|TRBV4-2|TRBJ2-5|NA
TGTGCCAGCAGCCAAGTGGCCCAAGAGACCCAGTACTTC
CASSQVAQETQYF
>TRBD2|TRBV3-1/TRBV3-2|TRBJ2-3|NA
TGTGCCAGCAGCCATTGGACTAGCGGGAACGCAGATACGCAGTATTTT
CASSHWTSGNADTQYF
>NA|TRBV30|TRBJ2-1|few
TGTGCCTGGAGTCAAACTTCCAATGAGCAGTTCTTC
CAWSQTSNEQFF
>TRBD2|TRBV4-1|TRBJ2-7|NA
TGCGCCAGCAGCCAAGATGAGTTACTAGCGGGAGGGGGCGAGCAGTACTTC
CASSQDELLAGGGEQYF
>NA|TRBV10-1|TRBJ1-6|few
TGCGCCAGCAGTTCGAGTCTATCACCCCTCCACTTT
CASSSSLSPLHF
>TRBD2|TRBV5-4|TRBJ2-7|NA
TGTGCCAGCAGCTCGGGACTAGCGGGGACCCTAGGCGAGCAGTACTTC
CASSSGLAGTLGEQYF
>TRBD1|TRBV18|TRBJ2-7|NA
TGTGCCAGCTCACCAGCAGGGGGCTCAGACTACGAGCAGTACTTC
CASSPAGGSDYEQYF
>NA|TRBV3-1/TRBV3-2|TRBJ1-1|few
TGTGCCAGCAGCCCTACTCTTACCCTAATAAAGATAAACACTGAAGCTTTCTTT
CASSPTLTLIKINTEAFF
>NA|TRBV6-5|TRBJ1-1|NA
TGTGCCAGCAGCTCCAGGGGCCCGAACACTGAAGCTTTCTTT
CASSSRGPNTEAFF
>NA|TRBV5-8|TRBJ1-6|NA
TGTGCCAGCAGCTTGGCCCCAGGGTCACCCCTCCACTTT
CASSLAPGSPLHF
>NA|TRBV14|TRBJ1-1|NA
TGTGCCAGCAGCCAAGGGACAGTCACTGAAGCTTTCTTT
CASSQGTVTEAFF
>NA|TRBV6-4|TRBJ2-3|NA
TGTGCCAGCAGTGACGGTCAGGGCACAGATACGCAGTATTTT
CASSDGQGTDTQYF
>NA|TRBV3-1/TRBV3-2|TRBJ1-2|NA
TGTGCCAGCAGCCAAACAGCCGACTATGGCTACACCTTC
CASSQTADYGYTF
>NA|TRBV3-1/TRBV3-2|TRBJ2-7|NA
TGTGCCAGCAGCCAGACAGTGACCTCCTACGAGCAGTACTTC
CASSQTVTSYEQYF
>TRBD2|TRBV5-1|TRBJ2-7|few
TGCGCCAGCAGCTTGGTCGCTAGCGGGTGGGCGGAGCAGTACTTC
CASSLVASGWAEQYF
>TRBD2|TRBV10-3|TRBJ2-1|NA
TGTGCCATCAAAATCAAGGCTAGCGGGAGTGATAATGAGCAGTTCTTC
CAIKIKASGSDNEQFF
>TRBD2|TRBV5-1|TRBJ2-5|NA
TGCGCCAGCAGCTTGACTAGCGGGAAGACCCAGTACTTC
CASSLTSGKTQYF
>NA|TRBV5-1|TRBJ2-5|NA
TGCGCCAGCAGCTCCGGACAGACCCAAGAGACCCAGTACTTC
CASSSGQTQETQYF
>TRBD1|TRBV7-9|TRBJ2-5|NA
TGTGCCAGCAGCTCCTCCCCCAGGGGGCAAGAGACCCAGTACTTC
CASSSSPRGQETQYF
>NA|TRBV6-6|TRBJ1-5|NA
TGTGCCAGCAGCAAGAGGGATCAGCCCCAGCATTTT
CASSKRDQPQHF
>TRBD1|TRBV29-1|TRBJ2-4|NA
TGCAGCGTTAACAGGGGGAACATTCAGTACTTC
CSVNRGNIQYF
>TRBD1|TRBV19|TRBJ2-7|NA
TGTGCCAGTAGTGGGACAGGGAGGTACGAGCAGTACTTC
CASSGTGRYEQYF
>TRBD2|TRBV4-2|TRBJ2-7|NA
TGTGCCAGCAGCCAAGAAGGAGGGGGGACTAGCGGGCCCTCTTCCTACGAGCAGTACTTC
CASSQEGGGTSGPSSYEQYF
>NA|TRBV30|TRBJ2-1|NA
TGTGCCTGGAGTGTGAGGGGGAGCAATGAGCAGTTCTTC
CAWSVRGSNEQFF